One sample yielded the 8 T cell receptor beta chains listed below, sequenced in a study of cytomegalovirus exposure and HLA in healthy donors. The PCR contained 60 Vbeta and 13 Jbeta primers. Data came from immunoSEQ multiplex PCR; TCRdb stores just in-frame clones and leaves some out. The ten most abundant clones cover about 6.8% of a sample with some 180,000 clones. Material: PBMCs. These receptor sequences come from a man aged 25-45 years in good health and CMV-seronegative.

V and J are TRBV18 and TRBJ2-4; a weak D match, TRBD1 (6 bases). Germline loops: CDR1 KGHSH, CDR2 LQKENI. V lost 3 bases, J lost 0 bases, and 12 bases lay in between. This CDR3 has 16 residues. The CDR3 DNA reads TGTGCCAGCTCACCGGGGGCCTATGTAGCCAAAAACATTCAGTACTTC. It translates to CASSPGAYVAKNIQYF.

The V call is TRBV9, the J call TRBJ2-6; TRBD2 might be the D (6 bases). This CDR3 comprises 17 residues. Germline lookup yields CDR1 SGDLS and CDR2 YYNGEE. The ends were cut back, 3 bases at V and 1 base at J, with 14 bases in the middle. The chain's CDR3 is CASSASGERSGANVLTF. CDR3 DNA sequence: TGTGCCAGCAGCGCCTCGGGGGAGCGGTCTGGGGCCAACGTCCTGACTTTC.

The chain recombines TRBV4-1 with TRBJ2-3, with D perhaps TRBD1 (6 bases). The CDR3 runs to 15 residues. Per germline, CDR1 MGHRA and CDR2 YSYEKL. V was shortened by 0 bases and J by 4 bases, with 11 bases between the two germline ends. The CDR3 DNA sequence: TGCGCCAGCAGCCAAGATAGGGGGACCTCAGATACGCAGTATTTT. Translation gives CASSQDRGTSDTQYF.

V is TRBV10-3 and J is TRBJ2-2, with 8 bases lining up with TRBD2. This CDR3 contains 16 residues. Germline-derived CDR1 and CDR2 are ENHRY and SYGVKD. Trimming removed 0 bases from V and 5 bases from J; junction bases left unmatched: 5. The CDR3 here is CAISESGGGHTGELFF. CDR3 sequence (DNA): TGTGCCATCAGTGAGTCAGGCGGGGGGCATACCGGGGAGCTGTTTTTT.

V usage is TRBV27 and J usage is TRBJ1-5, with TRBD1 matching over 8 bases. After removal of 5 bases from V and 3 bases from J, the junction contained 15 bases not matched to a gene. Germline lookup yields CDR1 MNHEY and CDR2 SMNVEV (reference sequence). This CDR3 has 18 residues. The CDR3 here is CASSPLWGQESFNQPQHF. CDR3 coding DNA: TGTGCCAGCAGTCCTCTCTGGGGACAGGAGTCATTCAATCAGCCCCAGCATTTT.

The genes are TRBV10-3 and TRBJ2-1; D might be TRBD2 (5 bases). This CDR3 spans 16 amino acids. Deletions cut 6 bases from V and 7 bases from J, with 22 bases between. The germline V gene encodes CDR1 ENHRY and CDR2 SYGVKD. The DNA of the CDR3 is TGTGCCATCAGCCAACCACCGGGCTCCCGGGAAAATGAGCAGTTCTTC. The encoded protein is CAISQPPGSRENEQFF.

The chain recombines TRBV14 with TRBJ1-2; 9 bases are a match to TRBD1. The CDR3 runs to 16 residues. Trimming removed 3 bases from V and 0 bases from J; junction bases left unmatched: 5. Germline V gives CDR1 SGHDN, CDR2 FVKESK. In DNA form, the CDR3 reads TGTGCCAGCAGCCAGTTTGGACAGGGGTCTAACTATGGCTACACCTTC. It translates to CASSQFGQGSNYGYTF.

The CDR3 protein is CSVDRAYEQYF. Written as DNA, the CDR3 is TGCAGTGTGGACAGAGCCTACGAGCAGTACTTC. The gene calls are TRBV20-1 and TRBJ2-5, with a weak D call TRBD1 (6 bases). The DNA matches TRBJ2-7 better at its end, which makes the J call doubtful. Germline CDR1 reads DFQATT; CDR2 reads SNEGSKA (reference sequence). This CDR3 comprises 11 residues.